The present T cell receptor beta chain was sequenced within a study of control samples from healthy donors and cancer patients. CDR3 length: 14 amino acids. Per germline, CDR1 SGHTS and CDR2 YDEGEE. Deletions cut 3 bases from V and 1 base from J, with 10 bases between. Libraries were prepared by immunoSEQ multiplex PCR; TCRdb keeps only in-frame clonotypes and omits some of them. This table holds 150,000 to 200,000 clones, around 90% found once. This sequence originates from a man aged 25-45 years in good health. This rearrangement joins TRBV5-8 to TRBJ1-1, with a tentative D call TRBD1 (6 bases). The source material was blood. The CDR3 protein is CASSSGTPNTEAFF. CDR3 nucleotide sequence: TGTGCCAGCAGCTCCGGGACACCGAACACTGAAGCTTTCTTT.